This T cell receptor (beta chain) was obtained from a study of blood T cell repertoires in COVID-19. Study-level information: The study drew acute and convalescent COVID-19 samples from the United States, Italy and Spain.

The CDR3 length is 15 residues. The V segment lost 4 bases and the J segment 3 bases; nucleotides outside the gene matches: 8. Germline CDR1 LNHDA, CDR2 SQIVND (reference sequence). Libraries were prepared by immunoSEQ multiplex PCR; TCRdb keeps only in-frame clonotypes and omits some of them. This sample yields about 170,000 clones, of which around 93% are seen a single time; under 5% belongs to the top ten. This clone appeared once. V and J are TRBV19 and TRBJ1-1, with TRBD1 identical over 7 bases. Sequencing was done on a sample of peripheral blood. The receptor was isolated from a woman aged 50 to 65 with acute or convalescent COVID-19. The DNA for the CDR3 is TGTGCCAGTAGTACCTCTCTACAGGGGTACACTGAAGCTTTCTTT. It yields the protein CASSTSLQGYTEAFF.